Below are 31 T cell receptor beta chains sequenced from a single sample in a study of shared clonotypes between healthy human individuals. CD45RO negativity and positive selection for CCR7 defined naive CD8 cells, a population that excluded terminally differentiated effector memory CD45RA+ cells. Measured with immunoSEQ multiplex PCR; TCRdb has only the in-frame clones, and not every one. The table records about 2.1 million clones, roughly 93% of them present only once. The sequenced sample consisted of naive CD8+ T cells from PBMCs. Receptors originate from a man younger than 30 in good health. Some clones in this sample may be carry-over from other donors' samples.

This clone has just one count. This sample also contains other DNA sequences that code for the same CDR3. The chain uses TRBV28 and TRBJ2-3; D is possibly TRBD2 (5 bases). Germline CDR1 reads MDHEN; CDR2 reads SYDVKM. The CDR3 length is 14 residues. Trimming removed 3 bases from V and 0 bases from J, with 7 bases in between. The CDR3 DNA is TGTGCCAGCAGTTTGGGCGGGAGCACAGATACGCAGTATTTT. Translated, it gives CASSLGGSTDTQYF.

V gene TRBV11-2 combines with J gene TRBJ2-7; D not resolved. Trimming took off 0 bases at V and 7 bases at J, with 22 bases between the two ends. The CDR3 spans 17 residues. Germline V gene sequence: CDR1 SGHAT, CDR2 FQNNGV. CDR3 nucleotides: TGTGCCAGCAGCTTAGAGTCCCTGGGCTACGAGTTCTGGGAGCAGTACTTC. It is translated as CASSLESLGYEFWEQYF.

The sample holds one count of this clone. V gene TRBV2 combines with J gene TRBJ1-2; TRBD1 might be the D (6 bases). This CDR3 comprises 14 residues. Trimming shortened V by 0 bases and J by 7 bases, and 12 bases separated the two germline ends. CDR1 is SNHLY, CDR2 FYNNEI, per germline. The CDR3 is CASSEAEQGIGYTF. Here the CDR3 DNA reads TGTGCCAGCAGTGAAGCGGAACAGGGAATTGGCTACACCTTC.

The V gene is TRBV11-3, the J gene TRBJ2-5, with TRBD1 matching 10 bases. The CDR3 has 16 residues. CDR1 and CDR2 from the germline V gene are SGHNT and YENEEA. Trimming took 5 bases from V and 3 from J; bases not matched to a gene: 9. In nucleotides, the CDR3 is TGTGCCAGCAGCCCATCGACAGGGGGCGCAGAAGAGACCCAGTACTTC. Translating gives CASSPSTGGAEETQYF. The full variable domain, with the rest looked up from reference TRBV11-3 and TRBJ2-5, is EAGVVQSPRYKIIEKKQPVAFWCNPISGHNTLYWYLQNLGQGPELLIRYENEEAVDDSQLPKDRFSAERLKGVDSTLKIQPAELGDSAVYLCASSPSTGGAEETQYFGPGTRLLVL.

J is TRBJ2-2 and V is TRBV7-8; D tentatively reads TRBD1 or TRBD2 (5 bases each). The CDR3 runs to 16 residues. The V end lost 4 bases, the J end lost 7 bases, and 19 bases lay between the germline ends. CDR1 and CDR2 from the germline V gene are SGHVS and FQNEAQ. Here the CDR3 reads CASSWGGSGTGGELFF. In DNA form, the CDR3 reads TGTGCCAGCAGCTGGGGCGGTTCGGGGACGGGCGGGGAGCTGTTTTTT. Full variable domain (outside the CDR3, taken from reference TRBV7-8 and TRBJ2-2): GAGVSQSPRYKVAKRGQDVALRCDPISGHVSLFWYQQALGQGPEFLTYFQNEAQLDKSGLPSDRFFAERPEGSVSTLKIQRTQQEDSAVYLCASSWGGSGTGGELFFGEGSRLTVL.

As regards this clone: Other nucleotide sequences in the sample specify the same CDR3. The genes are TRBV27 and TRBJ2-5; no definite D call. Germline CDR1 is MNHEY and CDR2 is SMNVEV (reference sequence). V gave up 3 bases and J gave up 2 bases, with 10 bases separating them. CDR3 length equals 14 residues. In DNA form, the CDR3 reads TGTGCCAGCAGTTTGTTGGGCAGTCAAGAGACCCAGTACTTC. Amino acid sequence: CASSLLGSQETQYF.

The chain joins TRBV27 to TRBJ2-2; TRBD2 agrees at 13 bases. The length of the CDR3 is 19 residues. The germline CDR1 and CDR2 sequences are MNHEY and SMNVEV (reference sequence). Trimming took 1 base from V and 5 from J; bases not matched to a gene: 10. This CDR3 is CASSLLLAGGPGLTGELFF. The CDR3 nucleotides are TGTGCCAGCAGTTTATTACTAGCGGGAGGGCCTGGGTTGACCGGGGAGCTGTTTTTT.

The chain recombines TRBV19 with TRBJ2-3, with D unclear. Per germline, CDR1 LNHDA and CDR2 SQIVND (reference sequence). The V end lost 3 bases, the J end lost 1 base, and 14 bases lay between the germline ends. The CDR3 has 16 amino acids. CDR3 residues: CASSIPVVTGTDTQYF. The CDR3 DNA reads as TGTGCCAGTAGTATTCCAGTCGTCACGGGCACAGATACGCAGTATTTT. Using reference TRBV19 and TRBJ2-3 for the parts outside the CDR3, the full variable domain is DGGITQSPKYLFRKEGQNVTLSCEQNLNHDAMYWYRQDPGQGLRLIYYSQIVNDFQKGDIAEGYSVSREKKESFPLTVTSAQKNPTAFYLCASSIPVVTGTDTQYFGPGTRLTVL.

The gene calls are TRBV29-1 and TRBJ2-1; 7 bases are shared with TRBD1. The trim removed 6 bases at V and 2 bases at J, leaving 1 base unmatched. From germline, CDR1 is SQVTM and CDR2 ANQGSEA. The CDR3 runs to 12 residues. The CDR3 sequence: CSVTGPYNEQFF. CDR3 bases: TGCAGCGTGACAGGGCCCTACAATGAGCAGTTCTTC.

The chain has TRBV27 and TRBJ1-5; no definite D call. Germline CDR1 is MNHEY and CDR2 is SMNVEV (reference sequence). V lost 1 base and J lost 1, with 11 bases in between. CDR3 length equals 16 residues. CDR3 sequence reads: CASSLWASGSNQPQHF. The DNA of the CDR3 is TGTGCCAGCAGTTTATGGGCCTCGGGGAGCAATCAGCCCCAGCATTTT.

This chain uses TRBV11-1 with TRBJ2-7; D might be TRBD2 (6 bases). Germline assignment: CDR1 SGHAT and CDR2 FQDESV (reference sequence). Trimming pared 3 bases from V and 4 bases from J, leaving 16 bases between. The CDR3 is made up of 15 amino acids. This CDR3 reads CASSFRGGGTYEQYF. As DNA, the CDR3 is TGTGCCAGCAGCTTCCGAGGTGGTGGGACTTACGAGCAGTACTTC. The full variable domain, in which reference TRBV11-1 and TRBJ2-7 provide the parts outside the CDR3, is EAEVAQSPRYKITEKSQAVAFWCDPISGHATLYWYRQILGQGPELLVQFQDESVVDDSQLPKDRFSAERLKGVDSTLKIQPAELGDSAMYLCASSFRGGGTYEQYFGPGTRLTVT.

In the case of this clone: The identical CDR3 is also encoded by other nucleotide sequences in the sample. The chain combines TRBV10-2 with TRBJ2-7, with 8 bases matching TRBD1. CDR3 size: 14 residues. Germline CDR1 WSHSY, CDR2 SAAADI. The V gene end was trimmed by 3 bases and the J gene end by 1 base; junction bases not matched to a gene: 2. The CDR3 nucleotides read TGCGCCAGCAGTGACAGGGGGCCATCCTACGAGCAGTACTTC. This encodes CASSDRGPSYEQYF.

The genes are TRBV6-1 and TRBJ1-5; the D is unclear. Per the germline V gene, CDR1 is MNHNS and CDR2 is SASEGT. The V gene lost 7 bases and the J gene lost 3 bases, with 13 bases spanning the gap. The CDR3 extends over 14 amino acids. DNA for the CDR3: TGTGCCAGCACCCAAGGGTGGATCAATCAGCCCCAGCATTTT. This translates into CASTQGWINQPQHF.

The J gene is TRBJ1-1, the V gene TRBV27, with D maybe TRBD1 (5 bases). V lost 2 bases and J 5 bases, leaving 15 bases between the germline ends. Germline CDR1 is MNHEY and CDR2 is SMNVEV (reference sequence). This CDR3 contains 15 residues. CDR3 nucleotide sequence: TGTGCCAGCAGTTTACGGCAGGGTGGGTTTACTGAAGCTTTCTTT. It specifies CASSLRQGGFTEAFF.

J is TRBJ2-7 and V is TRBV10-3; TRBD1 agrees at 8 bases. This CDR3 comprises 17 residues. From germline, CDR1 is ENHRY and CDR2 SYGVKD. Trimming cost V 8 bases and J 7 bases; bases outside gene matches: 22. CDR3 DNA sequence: TGTGCCATCTCCCTGGGAGAGTCAGGGGGCATACCACGGGAGCAGTACTTC. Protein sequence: CAISLGESGGIPREQYF.

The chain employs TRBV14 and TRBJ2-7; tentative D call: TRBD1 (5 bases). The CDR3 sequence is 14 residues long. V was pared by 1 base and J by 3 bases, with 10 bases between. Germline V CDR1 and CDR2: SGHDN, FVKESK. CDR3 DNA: TGTGCCAGCAGCCAAGGTCCCAGGGTCTACGAGCAGTACTTC. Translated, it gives CASSQGPRVYEQYF. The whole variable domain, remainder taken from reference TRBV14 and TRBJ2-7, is EAGVTQFPSHSVIEKGQTVTLRCDPISGHDNLYWYRRVMGKEIKFLLHFVKESKQDESGMPNNRFLAERTGGTYSTLKVQPAELEDSGVYFCASSQGPRVYEQYFGPGTRLTVT.

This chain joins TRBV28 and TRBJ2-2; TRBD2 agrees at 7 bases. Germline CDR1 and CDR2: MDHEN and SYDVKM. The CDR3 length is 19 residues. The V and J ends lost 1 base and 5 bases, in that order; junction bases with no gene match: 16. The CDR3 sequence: CASSLFGSWGIAGTGELFF. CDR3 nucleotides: TGTGCCAGCAGTTTATTCGGCTCTTGGGGAATAGCGGGTACCGGGGAGCTGTTTTTT.

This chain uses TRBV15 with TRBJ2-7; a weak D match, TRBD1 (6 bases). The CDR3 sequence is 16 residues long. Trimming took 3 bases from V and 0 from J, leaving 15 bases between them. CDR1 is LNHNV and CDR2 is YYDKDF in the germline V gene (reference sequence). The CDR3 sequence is CATSRGVQGRSYEQYF. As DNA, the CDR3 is TGTGCCACCAGCAGGGGGGTCCAGGGGCGCTCCTACGAGCAGTACTTC.

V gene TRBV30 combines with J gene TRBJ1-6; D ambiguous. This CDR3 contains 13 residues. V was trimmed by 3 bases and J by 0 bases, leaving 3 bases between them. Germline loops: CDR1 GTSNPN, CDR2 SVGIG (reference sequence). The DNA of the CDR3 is TGTGCCTGGAGGGTCTCCTATAATTCACCCCTCCACTTT. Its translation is CAWRVSYNSPLHF.

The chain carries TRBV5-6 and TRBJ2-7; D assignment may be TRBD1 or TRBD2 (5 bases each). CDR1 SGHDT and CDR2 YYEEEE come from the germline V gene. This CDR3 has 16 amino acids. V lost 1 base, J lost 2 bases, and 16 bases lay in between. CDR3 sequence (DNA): TGTGCCAGCAGCTTGCGTAGCTTGTCGGGGCCCTACGAGCAGTACTTC. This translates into CASSLRSLSGPYEQYF.

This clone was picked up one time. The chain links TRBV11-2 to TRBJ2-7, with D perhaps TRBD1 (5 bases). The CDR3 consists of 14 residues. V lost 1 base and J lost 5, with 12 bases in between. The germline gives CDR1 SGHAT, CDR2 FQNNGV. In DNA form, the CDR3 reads TGTGCCAGCAGCTTAGGGGGCACTCACCACGAGCAGTACTTC. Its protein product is CASSLGGTHHEQYF.

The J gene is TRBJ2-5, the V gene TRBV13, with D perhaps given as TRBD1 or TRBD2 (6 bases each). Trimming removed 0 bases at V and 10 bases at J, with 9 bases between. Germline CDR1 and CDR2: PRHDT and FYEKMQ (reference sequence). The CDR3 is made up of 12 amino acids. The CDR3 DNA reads TGTGCCAGCAGCTTAGGGGGGGGCGGCCAGTACTTC. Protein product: CASSLGGGGQYF.

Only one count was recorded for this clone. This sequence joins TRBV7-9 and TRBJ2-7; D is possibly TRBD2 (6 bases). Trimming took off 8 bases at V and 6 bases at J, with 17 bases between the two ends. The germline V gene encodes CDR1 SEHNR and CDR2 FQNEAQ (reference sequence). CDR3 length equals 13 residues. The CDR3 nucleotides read TGTGCCAGCGGGGTGGGACTCCGGACCGAGCAGTACTTC. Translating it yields CASGVGLRTEQYF.

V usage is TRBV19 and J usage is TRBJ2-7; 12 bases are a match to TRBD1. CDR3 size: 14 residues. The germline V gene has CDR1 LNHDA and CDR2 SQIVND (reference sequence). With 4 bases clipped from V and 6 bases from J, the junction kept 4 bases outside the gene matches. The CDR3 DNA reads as TGTGCCAGTAGTAGGGGACAGGGGGCGGGCGAGCAGTACTTC. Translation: CASSRGQGAGEQYF.

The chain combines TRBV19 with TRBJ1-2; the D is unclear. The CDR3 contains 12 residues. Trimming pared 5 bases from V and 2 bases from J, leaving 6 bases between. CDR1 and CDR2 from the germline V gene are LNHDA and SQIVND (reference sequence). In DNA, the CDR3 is TGTGCCAGTAGTTATGGGAACTATGGCTACACCTTC. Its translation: CASSYGNYGYTF. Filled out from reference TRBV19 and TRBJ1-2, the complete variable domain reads DGGITQSPKYLFRKEGQNVTLSCEQNLNHDAMYWYRQDPGQGLRLIYYSQIVNDFQKGDIAEGYSVSREKKESFPLTVTSAQKNPTAFYLCASSYGNYGYTFGSGTRLTVV.

The CDR3, as DNA: TGTGCCAGCAGCTTACTCACCGGGACAACAGTTGGCGAGCAGTACTTC. This sequence encodes CASSLLTGTTVGEQYF. The V and J genes are TRBV7-6 and TRBJ2-7; possible D gene TRBD1, 6 bases. The CDR3 spans 16 residues. CDR1 and CDR2 (germline): SGHVS, FNYEAQ. V dropped 2 bases and J dropped 6 bases, with 20 bases sitting between them.

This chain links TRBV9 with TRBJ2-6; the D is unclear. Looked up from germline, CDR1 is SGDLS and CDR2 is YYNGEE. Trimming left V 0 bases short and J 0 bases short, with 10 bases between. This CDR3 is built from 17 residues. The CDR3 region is CASSVVGIRSGANVLTF. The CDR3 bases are TGTGCCAGCAGCGTAGTGGGCATTCGCTCTGGGGCCAACGTCCTGACTTTC. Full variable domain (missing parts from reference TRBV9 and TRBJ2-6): DSGVTQTPKHLITATGQRVTLRCSPRSGDLSVYWYQQSLDQGLQFLIQYYNGEERAKGNILERFSAQQFPDLHSELNLSSLELGDSALYFCASSVVGIRSGANVLTFGAGSRLTVL.

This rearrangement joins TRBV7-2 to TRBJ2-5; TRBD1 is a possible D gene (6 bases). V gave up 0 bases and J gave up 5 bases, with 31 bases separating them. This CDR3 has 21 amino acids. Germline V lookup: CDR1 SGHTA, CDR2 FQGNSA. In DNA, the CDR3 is TGTGCCAGCAGCTTAGCGGCCTGGGTTAGGGCAGGGGCAGTCGGGGAGGAGACCCAGTACTTC. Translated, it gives CASSLAAWVRAGAVGEETQYF.

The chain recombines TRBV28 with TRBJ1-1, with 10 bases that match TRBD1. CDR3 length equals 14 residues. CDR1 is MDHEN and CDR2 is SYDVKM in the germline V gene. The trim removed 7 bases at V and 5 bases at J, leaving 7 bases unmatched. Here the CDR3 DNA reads TGTGCCAGCATTCGGGACAGGGGCCAGACTGAAGCTTTCTTT. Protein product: CASIRDRGQTEAFF.

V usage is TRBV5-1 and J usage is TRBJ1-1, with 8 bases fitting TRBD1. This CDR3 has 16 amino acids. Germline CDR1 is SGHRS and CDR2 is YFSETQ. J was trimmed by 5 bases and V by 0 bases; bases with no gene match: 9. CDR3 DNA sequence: TGCGCCAGCAGCTTGGGTCCAGGGGGCGTGGGAACTGAAGCTTTCTTT. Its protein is CASSLGPGGVGTEAFF.

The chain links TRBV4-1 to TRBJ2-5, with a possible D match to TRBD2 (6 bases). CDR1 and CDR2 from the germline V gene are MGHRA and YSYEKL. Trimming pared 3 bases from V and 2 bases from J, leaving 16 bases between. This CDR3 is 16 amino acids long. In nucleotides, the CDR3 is TGCGCCAGCAGCCAGAGATCGGGGGTGCAGCAAGAGACCCAGTACTTC. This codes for CASSQRSGVQQETQYF.